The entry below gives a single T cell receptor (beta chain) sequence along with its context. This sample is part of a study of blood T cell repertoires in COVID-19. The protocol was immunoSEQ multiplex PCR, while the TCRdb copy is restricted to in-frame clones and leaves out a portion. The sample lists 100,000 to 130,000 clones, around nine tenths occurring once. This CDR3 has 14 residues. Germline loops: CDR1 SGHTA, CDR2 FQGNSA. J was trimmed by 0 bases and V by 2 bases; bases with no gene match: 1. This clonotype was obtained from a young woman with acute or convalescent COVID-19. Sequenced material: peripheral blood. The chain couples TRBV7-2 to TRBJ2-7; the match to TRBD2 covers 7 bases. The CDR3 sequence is CASSLTGGSYEQYF. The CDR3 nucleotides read TGTGCCAGCAGCTTAACGGGGGGCTCCTACGAGCAGTACTTC.